Below are 10 T cell receptor beta chains sequenced from a single sample in a study of T cells in Graves' hyperthyroidism and ophthalmopathy. There were TCR beta CDR3 regions amplified from RNA transcripts. HTBI primers were the set used in a first-round RT-PCR of the TCR CDR3. TCRdb ran MiXCR on the multiplex PCR reads and lists one entry per CDR3 protein. Of about 640,000 distinct CDR3 sequences in the sample, less than 25% were seen once. Input material: blood. These receptors were obtained from a man aged 30 to 39 with Graves' ophthalmopathy.

This chain links TRBV6-1 with TRBJ2-5, with D perhaps matching TRBD2 (6 bases). V gave up 4 bases and J gave up 4 bases, with 13 bases separating them. The CDR3 extends over 14 amino acids. In germline, CDR1 is MNHNS, CDR2 SASEGT. The CDR3 sequence: CASSGGGAGETQYF. The CDR3 nucleotides are TGTGCCAGCAGTGGAGGCGGGGCTGGAGAGACCCAGTACTTC.

This clonotype has at least ten counts. CDR3 DNA sequence: TGTGCCAGCAGCTTTGCACCGGGACTAGCGGAGCTCACAGATACGCAGTATTTT. Translating it yields CASSFAPGLAELTDTQYF. V gene TRBV7-6 combines with J gene TRBJ2-3; 11 bases align to TRBD2. V lost 3 bases and J lost 2; bases outside the gene matches: 10. Germline CDR1 SGHVS, CDR2 FNYEAQ. CDR3 length equals 18 residues.

This clonotype was seen more than once but under ten times. The V gene is TRBV10-3, the J gene TRBJ2-3, with TRBD2 as a possible D gene (6 bases). The V and J ends lost 0 bases and 3 bases respectively, with 16 bases between them. CDR1 is ENHRY and CDR2 is SYGVKD in the germline V gene. The CDR3 sequence is 17 residues long. In nucleotides, the CDR3 is TGTGCCATCAGTGAGTCGGGCTTGGGGGGACGGACAGATACGCAGTATTTT. This translates into CAISESGLGGRTDTQYF.

This clonotype was recorded at least ten times. This CDR3 reads CASRLRGDFSYEQYF. CDR3 coding DNA: TGTGCCAGCAGACTTAGAGGGGACTTTAGCTACGAGCAGTACTTC. The chain recombines TRBV12-3 or TRBV12-4 with TRBJ2-7; tentatively, D is TRBD2 (6 bases). The V gene lost 6 bases and the J gene lost 3 bases, with 18 bases spanning the gap. The CDR3 covers 15 residues.

The J gene is TRBJ2-7, the V gene TRBV5-1; D perhaps matches TRBD2 (5 bases). The CDR3 covers 15 residues. Deletions cut 7 bases from V and 3 bases from J, with 20 bases between. Germline CDR1 is SGHRS and CDR2 is YFSETQ. The CDR3 sequence is CASGPWRFPLYEQYF. The DNA for the CDR3 is TGCGCCAGCGGGCCGTGGAGGTTTCCCCTCTACGAGCAGTACTTC.

The sample holds a few counts of this clonotype. One end of the junction varies from germline; a read error may be responsible. The CDR3 spells CASSLGPTNEKLFF. CDR3 in DNA: TGTGCTAGCAGCTTGGGACCAACTAATGAAAAACTGTTTTTT. The chain combines TRBV7-7 with TRBJ1-4; maybe TRBD1 (5 bases). CDR3 length: 14 residues. Germline V gives CDR1 SSHAT, CDR2 FNYEAQ (reference sequence).

The genes are TRBV30 and TRBJ1-1, with D possibly matching TRBD1 (6 bases). The CDR3 extends over 13 amino acids. Per germline, CDR1 GTSNPN and CDR2 SVGIG (reference sequence). V gave up 8 bases and J gave up 1 base, with 14 bases separating them. CDR3 DNA sequence: TGTGCCCATAGGGGGGGTGCGAACACTGAAGCTTTCTTT. Its protein is CAHRGGANTEAFF.

This chain links TRBV2 with TRBJ2-3; D not resolved. With 6 bases removed from V and 0 bases from J, the gap between germline ends came to 10 bases. CDR1 is SNHLY, CDR2 FYNNEI, per germline. This CDR3 region has 14 residues. As DNA, the CDR3 is TGTGCCAGCAGCTTATATCAAAGCACAGATACGCAGTATTTT. Translation gives CASSLYQSTDTQYF. The full variable domain, completed using reference TRBV2 and TRBJ2-3, is EPEVTQTPSHQVTQMGQEVILRCVPISNHLYFYWYRQILGQKVEFLVSFYNNEISEKSEIFDDQFSVERPDGSNFTLKIRSTKLEDSAMYFCASSLYQSTDTQYFGPGTRLTVL.

The chain carries TRBV5-6 and TRBJ2-7; 11 positions agree with TRBD2. The CDR3 covers 17 residues. V lost 4 bases to trimming and J lost 3 bases; unmatched junction nucleotides: 12. Germline loops: CDR1 SGHDT, CDR2 YYEEEE. The CDR3 loop reads CASSPLGTSGTYYEQYF. DNA of the CDR3: TGTGCCAGCAGCCCACTGGGGACTAGCGGAACATACTACGAGCAGTACTTC.

This chain joins TRBV27 and TRBJ1-2; D unclear. The germline V gene has CDR1 MNHEY and CDR2 SMNVEV (reference sequence). Trimming left V 2 bases short and J 8 bases short, with 18 bases between. This CDR3 contains 15 residues. CDR3 sequence reads: CASSLLPLSGNGYTF. CDR3 DNA sequence: TGTGCCAGCAGTTTACTTCCCCTCTCAGGAAACGGCTACACCTTC.